A single T cell receptor beta chain is shown here with its context. Its antigen is undetermined. The sample belongs to a study of blood T cell dynamics during melanoma immunotherapy. Study overall: Standard first-line treatment here was pembrolizumab or nivolumab plus ipilimumab in metastatic melanoma. Whole-study results and caveats: Whether repertoire-driving clones were melanoma-specific could not be determined.

A fixed DNA input of about 350 ng was used per bulk PBMC sample. Data came from immunoSEQ multiplex PCR; TCRdb stores just in-frame clones and leaves some out. This sample yields 13,000 or so clones, of which approximately 87% are seen a single time; about 4.3% belongs to the top ten. The CDR3 length is 14 residues. Losses at the gene ends were 5 bases for V and 5 bases for J; bases not matched to a gene: 8. Germline-derived CDR1 and CDR2 are SGHTA and FQGTGA. Time point reported: week 3, after first cycle of checkpoint inhibitor. Disease control meant complete response, partial response or stable disease at 12 weeks.

This receptor was taken from a human donor with melanoma. The J gene is TRBJ1-1, the V gene TRBV7-3, with 7 bases identical to TRBD1. This specimen consisted of blood, obtained from a patient treated with checkpoint blockade. CDR3 amino acids: CASSEQGMGTEAFF. CDR3 in DNA: TGTGCCAGCAGCGAACAGGGGATGGGAACTGAAGCTTTCTTT.